This T cell receptor beta chain stems from a study of blood T cells in healthy people across ages. PBMCs numbering at least 6 million were isolated per sample. Study-wide results and caveats: Among T cells, TCR beta diversity per million cells dropped roughly linearly as age rose.

Using a J-beta primer mix together with a sample-barcoded 5' primer, a second PCR was run for roughly 7 to 11 cycles. One entry per CDR3 protein, called by TCRdb with MiXCR from the 5' RACE reads. The sample consists of approximately 800,000 distinct CDR3 sequences, under 40% of them appearing once. Trimming removed 5 bases from V and 5 bases from J; junction bases left unmatched: 12. This CDR3 is built from 16 residues. Per the germline V gene, CDR1 is LGHNA and CDR2 is YNFKEQ. There are a few counts of this clonotype. What it recognizes is unknown. The sample taken for sequencing was blood. This rearrangement joins TRBV4-2 to TRBJ1-5; 7 bases agree with TRBD1. This clonotype was obtained from a man between 18 and 35 years old in good health. This CDR3 is CASSGRQGLRDQPQHF. CDR3 nucleotide sequence: TGTGCCAGCAGCGGACGACAGGGCCTCCGGGATCAGCCCCAGCATTTT.